This T cell receptor (beta chain) appears in the sequencing data of a study of OX40 agonist ivuxolimab in advanced cancers. Turning to the study itself: Treatment of patients was with ivuxolimab, an agonistic anti-OX40 (CD134) antibody. Of mixed ages from about 23 to 85 and averaging about 56 years, the group was roughly 85% male. A history of anti-PD-1, anti-PD-L1 or anti-CTLA-4 therapy was acceptable, and around 36% had some. Study results and caveats: Some patients who did not respond also had low normalized T-cell clonal expansion.

Sequencing was performed with immunoSEQ multiplex PCR; in TCRdb, only in-frame clones are kept and a portion is missing. Of some 140,000 clones detected, 90% appear once; the ten largest clones hold 0.95% to 1.4%. Concerning this clone: What it binds is unknown.

The sample was CD4+ or CD8+ T cells sorted from blood, taken in a trial of the OX40 agonist ivuxolimab. The receptor was isolated from an adult with an advanced solid tumor such as melanoma, head and neck, liver or kidney cancer.

CDR3 in amino acids: CASSLWSSGGTDTQYF. For the CDR3, the DNA is TGTGCCAGCAGTTTATGGAGTAGCGGGGGCACAGATACGCAGTATTTT. This chain connects TRBV28 to TRBJ2-3; 8 nucleotides match TRBD2. V trimming: 0 bases; J trimming: 1 base; junction bases outside the gene matches: 3. Looked up from germline, CDR1 is MDHEN and CDR2 is SYDVKM. The CDR3 runs 16 residues.